Below are 18 T cell receptor beta chains sequenced from a single sample in a study of cytomegalovirus exposure and HLA in healthy donors. Measured with immunoSEQ multiplex PCR; TCRdb has only the in-frame clones, and not every one. Of tens of thousands of clones in the sample, around 94% were seen once. Source material: PBMCs. Source of these receptors: a man aged 18 to 35 in good health and CMV-seronegative.

This clone was detected once. The chain has TRBV7-9 and TRBJ1-3, with TRBD1 as a possible D gene (5 bases). The ends were cut back, 1 base at V and 2 bases at J, with 21 bases in the middle. Germline CDR1 SEHNR, CDR2 FQNEAQ (reference sequence). The CDR3 contains 19 residues. In DNA, the CDR3 is TGTGCCAGCAGCTTAGTGGGGTGGGGTCGGCAGGGAACTGGAAACACCATATATTTT. This sequence encodes CASSLVGWGRQGTGNTIYF.

The genes are TRBV11-2 and TRBJ1-2; D remains ambiguous. CDR1 is SGHAT and CDR2 is FQNNGV in the germline V gene. The V end was cut by 2 bases, the J end by 6 bases, with 16 bases between. This CDR3 has 15 residues. CDR3: CASSLSRERAHGYTF. The DNA of the CDR3 is TGTGCCAGCAGCTTATCCCGCGAGCGGGCCCATGGCTACACCTTC.

The CDR3 is CASRQGANTGELFF. Here the CDR3 DNA reads TGTGCCAGTAGACAGGGGGCGAACACCGGGGAGCTGTTTTTT. V is TRBV6-5 and J is TRBJ2-2; 9 nucleotides agree with TRBD1. This CDR3 comprises 14 residues. Unmatched junction bases numbered 2, after V lost 9 bases and J lost 0 bases. Germline CDR1 reads MNHEY; CDR2 reads SVGAGI.

The chain recombines TRBV4-1 with TRBJ2-3, with 7 bases fitting TRBD2. CDR1 is MGHRA, CDR2 YSYEKL, per germline. The CDR3 sequence is 17 residues long. J gave up 4 bases and V 1 base, and 11 bases lay outside the gene matches. This chain's CDR3 is CASSQVFIREAADTQYF. The CDR3 DNA follows: TGCGCCAGCAGCCAAGTTTTCATTCGGGAGGCCGCAGATACGCAGTATTTT.

This clone has just one count. The chain joins TRBV23-1 to TRBJ2-3; 8 bases fit TRBD1. TRBV23-1 is designated an ORF whose function remains uncertain. The CDR3 runs to 17 residues. V gave up 0 bases and J gave up 5 bases; unmatched junction bases: 10. The CDR3 nucleotides read TGCGCCAGCAGTCAATCGATGGACAGGGAGTCCCAAGATACGCAGTATTTT. Protein: CASSQSMDRESQDTQYF.

This sequence joins TRBV10-3 and TRBJ1-1, with TRBD1 matching 7 bases. Germline V CDR1 and CDR2: ENHRY, SYGVKD. CDR3 length: 13 amino acids. Unmatched junction bases numbered 4, after V lost 9 bases and J lost 0 bases. This CDR3 is CAITGVMNTEAFF. Written as DNA, the CDR3 is TGTGCCATAACAGGGGTTATGAACACTGAAGCTTTCTTT.

The rearrangement uses TRBV7-8 and TRBJ2-3, with D unresolved. The CDR3 covers 13 residues. Germline lookup yields CDR1 SGHVS and CDR2 FQNEAQ. Trimming removed 5 bases at V and 0 bases at J, with 6 bases between. CDR3 sequence: CASSPTSTDTQYF. The CDR3 DNA sequence: TGTGCCAGCAGCCCCACTAGCACAGATACGCAGTATTTT.

The chain recombines TRBV30 with TRBJ2-1; 10 bases align to TRBD2. This CDR3 has 14 residues. Germline V gene lookup returns CDR1 GTSNPN and CDR2 SVGIG (reference sequence). The CDR3 region is CVVRLAGRGGEQFF. Written as DNA, the CDR3 is TGTGTCGTCCGACTAGCGGGCAGGGGAGGTGAGCAGTTCTTC.

This clone is a singleton in its sample. V usage is TRBV7-2 and J usage is TRBJ1-1; D remains ambiguous. Germline V gene sequence: CDR1 SGHTA, CDR2 FQGNSA. The CDR3 consists of 12 residues. Trimming removed 2 bases at V and 5 bases at J, with 6 bases between. The CDR3 spells CASSLIGTEAFF. The CDR3 region has the DNA TGTGCCAGCAGCTTAATCGGGACTGAAGCTTTCTTT.

The chain couples TRBV7-9 to TRBJ1-1; a possible D gene is TRBD1 (5 bases). Trimming left V 5 bases short and J 4 bases short, with 17 bases between. The CDR3 runs 15 residues. Germline V gives CDR1 SEHNR, CDR2 FQNEAQ (reference sequence). The CDR3 is CASSPWVGGGTEAFF. CDR3 bases: TGTGCCAGCAGCCCCTGGGTGGGGGGAGGCACTGAAGCTTTCTTT.

The chain is built from TRBV28 and TRBJ2-7; 7 bases match TRBD1. The germline gives CDR1 MDHEN, CDR2 SYDVKM. The trim removed 5 bases at V and 4 bases at J, leaving 5 bases unmatched. The CDR3 runs to 13 residues. CDR3 sequence: CASSPPDRYEQYF. The CDR3 nucleotides are TGTGCCAGCAGTCCCCCGGACAGGTACGAGCAGTACTTC.

The CDR3 here is CSALRAGGTEAFF. In DNA form, the CDR3 reads TGCAGCGCCCTAAGGGCAGGGGGGACTGAAGCTTTCTTT. V is TRBV29-1 and J is TRBJ1-1; the match to TRBD1 covers 7 bases. The germline gives CDR1 SQVTM, CDR2 ANQGSEA. V gave up 7 bases and J gave up 5 bases; unmatched junction bases: 10. The CDR3 extends over 13 amino acids.

The gene calls are TRBV7-8 and TRBJ2-2; tentatively, D is TRBD2 (7 bases). V lost 3 bases to trimming and J lost 3 bases, with 14 bases between them. CDR1 is SGHVS, CDR2 FQNEAQ, per germline. CDR3 length equals 16 residues. CDR3 protein: CASSFHRGADTGELFF. The CDR3 coding sequence is TGTGCCAGCAGCTTTCATCGGGGGGCGGACACCGGGGAGCTGTTTTTT.

The chain couples TRBV6-6 to TRBJ1-1; D not resolved. This CDR3 contains 12 residues. Germline CDR1 is MNHNY and CDR2 is SVGAGI (reference sequence). Trimming removed 3 bases at V and 11 bases at J, with 13 bases between. In nucleotides, the CDR3 is TGTGCCAGCAGTTATTTTCTTCGCGGGGCTTTCTTT. Its translation: CASSYFLRGAFF.

The gene calls are TRBV10-1 and TRBJ2-3, with 10 bases matching TRBD2. CDR3 length: 18 amino acids. J was trimmed by 2 bases and V by 2 bases; bases with no gene match: 10. Germline values: CDR1 WNHNN, CDR2 SYGVQD (reference sequence). The CDR3 DNA reads TGCGCCAGCAGTGAGGAGGTAGCGGGAGGCCCCTTCACAGATACGCAGTATTTT. Translating gives CASSEEVAGGPFTDTQYF.

The J gene is TRBJ2-1, the V gene TRBV7-3; D ambiguous. The CDR3 is made up of 12 amino acids. The germline V gene encodes CDR1 SGHTA and CDR2 FQGTGA. Trimming removed 4 bases from V and 9 bases from J, with 10 bases in between. The DNA of the CDR3 is TGTGCCAGCAGCTCTGACTCTAGTGAGCAGTTCTTC. Residues: CASSSDSSEQFF.

The chain couples TRBV12-5 to TRBJ2-3; 8 bases line up with TRBD1. Germline V CDR1 and CDR2: LGHNT, FRNRAP. V was pared by 5 bases and J by 3 bases, with 10 bases of the junction left unmatched. CDR3 length equals 16 residues. The CDR3 sequence: CASGGKPQGATDTQYF. The CDR3 DNA is TGTGCTAGTGGTGGAAAACCCCAGGGGGCAACAGATACGCAGTATTTT.

The chain links TRBV11-3 to TRBJ2-3; a weak D match, TRBD1 (6 bases). This CDR3 contains 17 residues. Germline V gene lookup returns CDR1 SGHNT and CDR2 YENEEA. The V end lost 4 bases, the J end lost 1 base, and 18 bases lay between the germline ends. In DNA form, the CDR3 reads TGTGCCAGCAGCTCAGGGGCGTGGGGCCGGGGCACAGATACGCAGTATTTT. Amino acid sequence: CASSSGAWGRGTDTQYF.